A single sample is the source of the 13 T cell receptor beta chains below, sequenced in a study of blood T cell repertoires in COVID-19. The repertoire was sequenced with immunoSEQ multiplex PCR; TCRdb's copy has only in-frame clones and lacks some. The repertoire holds about 230,000 clones, with around nine tenths as singletons. Sequencing was done on a sample of peripheral blood. The receptors were gathered from a woman between 18 and 29 years old who had recovered from COVID-19.

The chain joins TRBV4-1 to TRBJ1-4; 9 nucleotides match TRBD1. Looked up from germline, CDR1 is MGHRA and CDR2 is YSYEKL. V lost 3 bases, J lost 3 bases, and 5 bases stayed unmatched. The CDR3 runs to 16 residues. This chain's CDR3 is CASSQPGQGPNEKLFF. In DNA, the CDR3 is TGCGCCAGCAGCCAGCCGGGACAGGGACCTAATGAAAAACTGTTTTTT.

This chain joins TRBV24-1 and TRBJ1-2; TRBD1 matches at 8 bases. This CDR3 comprises 15 residues. Germline V CDR1 and CDR2: KGHDR, SFDVKD. V shed 3 bases and J 2 bases; nucleotides not matched to a gene: 4. The CDR3 loop reads CATSDPRTGNYGYTF. CDR3 DNA: TGTGCCACCAGTGATCCGCGGACAGGGAACTATGGCTACACCTTC.

The chain uses TRBV6-2 or TRBV6-3 and TRBJ1-5, with 9 bases aligning to TRBD1. Germline values: CDR1 MNHEY, CDR2 SVGEGT. CDR3 size: 21 residues. Germline trimming cut 2 bases from V and 3 bases from J; bases unmatched to any gene: 20. The CDR3 region is CASSYRVKDDARDRVNQPQHF. In DNA form, the CDR3 reads TGTGCCAGCAGTTACCGCGTGAAGGACGACGCAAGGGACAGGGTCAATCAGCCCCAGCATTTT.

V is TRBV29-1 and J is TRBJ1-5, with TRBD1 matching 8 bases. The CDR3 is 13 amino acids. Trimming removed 5 bases from V and 7 bases from J; junction bases left unmatched: 7. CDR1 is SQVTM and CDR2 is ANQGSEA in the germline V gene. The CDR3 sequence: CSVRGQDGQPQHF. As DNA, the CDR3 is TGCAGCGTTAGGGGACAGGATGGGCAGCCCCAGCATTTT.

This clone was observed many times. The chain carries TRBV5-5 and TRBJ1-6; 7 bases map to TRBD1. V lost 0 bases to trimming and J lost 0 bases; unmatched junction nucleotides: 3. Germline CDR1 reads SGHKS; CDR2 reads YYEKEE (reference sequence). The CDR3 spans 17 residues. CDR3 in DNA: TGTGCCAGCAGCTTGGATAGGGGGCTCTCCTATAATTCACCCCTCCACTTT. Translation gives CASSLDRGLSYNSPLHF.

With regard to this clone: In the same sample, other DNA sequences code for this CDR3. The genes are TRBV6-5 and TRBJ1-1, with 7 bases aligning to TRBD1. The CDR3 is 14 amino acids. Trimming took 0 bases from V and 5 from J; bases not matched to a gene: 3. The V gene's germline CDR1 is MNHEY and CDR2 SVGAGI. The CDR3 is CASSYSRGLTEAFF. As DNA, the CDR3 is TGTGCCAGCAGTTACTCGAGGGGGCTGACTGAAGCTTTCTTT.

The chain uses TRBV11-2 and TRBJ1-1, with 7 nucleotides matching TRBD1. J gave up 1 base and V 5 bases, and 13 bases lay outside the gene matches. Germline values: CDR1 SGHAT, CDR2 FQNNGV. CDR3 length: 17 residues. In nucleotides, the CDR3 is TGTGCCAGCAGCGTCAATGGCCACAGGGGAGGGAACACTGAAGCTTTCTTT. This encodes CASSVNGHRGGNTEAFF.

This clone has just one count. The chain combines TRBV4-3 with TRBJ2-5; the D gene is possibly TRBD2 (6 bases). This CDR3 has 15 residues. The germline CDR1 and CDR2 sequences are LGHNA and YSLEER. V was shortened by 0 bases and J by 5 bases, with 13 bases between the two germline ends. For the CDR3, the DNA is TGCGCCAGCAGCCAAGAACACGGGAGTGGGGAGACCCAGTACTTC. This codes for CASSQEHGSGETQYF.

V gene TRBV10-3 combines with J gene TRBJ2-7; tentatively, D is TRBD1 (6 bases). Germline V lookup: CDR1 ENHRY, CDR2 SYGVKD. V dropped 2 bases and J dropped 1 base, with 15 bases sitting between them. The CDR3 has 16 amino acids. CDR3 sequence reads: CAISEIGQSFSYEQYF. The CDR3 coding sequence is TGTGCCATCAGTGAGATTGGACAGTCCTTTTCCTACGAGCAGTACTTC.

CDR3 in DNA: TGTGCCTGGACCTTAGACAGGGGAAATGAGCAGTTCTTC. Translated: CAWTLDRGNEQFF. The rearrangement links TRBV30 to TRBJ2-1; 8 nucleotides agree with TRBD1. V dropped 4 bases and J dropped 7; count of bases not matched to a gene: 6. CDR3 length: 13 amino acids. The germline V gene encodes CDR1 GTSNPN and CDR2 SVGIG (reference sequence).

The V call is TRBV5-6, the J call TRBJ2-1; D not certain. The CDR3 consists of 14 residues. From germline, CDR1 is SGHDT and CDR2 YYEEEE. Trimming left V 3 bases short and J 6 bases short, with 13 bases between. CDR3 in DNA: TGTGCCAGCAGCTCCTCTAGTTCGCTCAATGAGCAGTTCTTC. Protein sequence: CASSSSSSLNEQFF.

This clone appeared a single time. The CDR3 DNA sequence: TGTGCCAGCGGGCGAAGCTCCTATAATTCACCCCTCCACTTT. Translating it yields CASGRSSYNSPLHF. This chain links TRBV6-5 with TRBJ1-6; D gene uncertain. The germline gives CDR1 MNHEY, CDR2 SVGAGI. The CDR3 contains 14 residues. V was trimmed by 8 bases and J by 0 bases, leaving 8 bases between them.

The V gene is TRBV19, the J gene TRBJ2-7; D is perhaps TRBD2 (5 bases). The CDR3 runs to 15 residues. Deletions cut 3 bases from V and 3 bases from J, with 15 bases between. Germline loops: CDR1 LNHDA, CDR2 SQIVND (reference sequence). As DNA, the CDR3 is TGTGCCAGTAGTATTAGAGCGGACCAGGACTACGAGCAGTACTTC. This codes for CASSIRADQDYEQYF.